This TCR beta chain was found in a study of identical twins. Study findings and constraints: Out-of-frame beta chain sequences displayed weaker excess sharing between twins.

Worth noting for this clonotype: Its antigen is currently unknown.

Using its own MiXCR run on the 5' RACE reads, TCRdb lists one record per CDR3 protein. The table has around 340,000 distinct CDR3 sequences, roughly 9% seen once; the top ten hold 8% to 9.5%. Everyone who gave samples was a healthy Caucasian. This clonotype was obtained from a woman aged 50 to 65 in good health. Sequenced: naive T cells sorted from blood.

The CDR3 here is CASTLKGKSYNEQFF. CDR3 DNA: TGTGCCAGCACTCTGAAGGGGAAATCCTACAATGAGCAGTTCTTC. The rearrangement links TRBV12-3 or TRBV12-4 to TRBJ2-1, with D maybe TRBD1 (5 bases). V was pared by 7 bases and J by 1 base, with 14 bases between. This CDR3 has 15 residues.